This T cell receptor (beta chain) was identified during a study of T cells in Graves' hyperthyroidism and ophthalmopathy. RNA transcripts gave rise to amplified TCR beta CDR3 regions. Researchers ran a first-round RT-PCR on the TCR CDR3 using the HTBI primer set. TCRdb independently ran MiXCR on the multiplex PCR reads; one entry per CDR3 protein. The sample has roughly 510,000 distinct CDR3 sequences, 40% to 55% seen once; the top ten hold around 47%. Lactation, pregnancy, other autoimmune disease or uncontrolled infection led to exclusion of patients. The diagnoses drew upon clinical symptoms, serum thyroxine and TRAb, thyroid ultrasound and orbital computed tomography. In the case of this clonotype: Its antigen remains unknown.

V shed 2 bases and J shed 4 bases, with 9 bases lying between them. The CDR3 has 13 amino acids. CDR1 and CDR2 from the germline V gene are SGHNT and YYREEE (reference sequence). Whole-study findings and limits: Researchers found most expanded thyroid clonotypes above 0.001 in blood as well. A 13 V-J signature model discriminated ophthalmopathy versus stable hyperthyroidism.

Sequencing was done on a sample of peripheral blood or thyroid tissue (not recorded which). V is TRBV5-4 and J is TRBJ1-2, with D possibly matching TRBD1 (5 bases). The TCR sequence derives from an adult woman with Graves' disease, either hyperthyroidism or ophthalmopathy (not recorded which). The CDR3 reads CASSFKGIYGYTF. The CDR3 DNA follows: TGTGCCAGCAGCTTTAAGGGGATCTATGGCTACACCTTC.